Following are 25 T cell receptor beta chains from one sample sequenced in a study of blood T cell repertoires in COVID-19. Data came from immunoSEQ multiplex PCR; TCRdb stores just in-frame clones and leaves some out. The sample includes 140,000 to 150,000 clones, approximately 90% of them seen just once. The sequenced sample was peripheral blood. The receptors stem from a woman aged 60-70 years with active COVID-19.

CDR3 sequence reads: CASSWRSFGGGFLTDTQYF. In DNA, the CDR3 is TGTGCCAGCAGTTGGAGATCCTTTGGAGGGGGCTTCCTGACAGATACGCAGTATTTT. The chain carries TRBV27 and TRBJ2-3; D perhaps matches TRBD1 (7 bases). CDR1 MNHEY and CDR2 SMNVEV come from the germline V gene (reference sequence). V lost 4 bases to trimming and J lost 3 bases, with 26 bases between them. CDR3 size: 19 residues.

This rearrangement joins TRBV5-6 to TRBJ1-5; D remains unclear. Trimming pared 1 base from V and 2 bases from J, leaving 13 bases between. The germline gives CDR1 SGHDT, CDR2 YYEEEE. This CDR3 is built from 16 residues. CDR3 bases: TGTGCCAGCAGCTTGATGTTCGGGAGTGGCAATCAGCCCCAGCATTTT. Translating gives CASSLMFGSGNQPQHF. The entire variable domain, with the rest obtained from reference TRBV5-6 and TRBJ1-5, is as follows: DAGVTQSPTHLIKTRGQQVTLRCSPKSGHDTVSWYQQALGQGPQFIFQYYEEEERQRGNFPDRFSGHQFPNYSSELNVNALLLGDSALYLCASSLMFGSGNQPQHFGDGTRLSIL.

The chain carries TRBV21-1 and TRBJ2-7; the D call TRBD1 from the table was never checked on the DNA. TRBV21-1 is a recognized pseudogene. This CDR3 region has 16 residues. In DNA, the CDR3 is TGTGCCAGCAGCTCTCGGATCGCGGACAGGCTGTACGAGCAGTACTTC. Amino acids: CASSSRIADRLYEQYF.

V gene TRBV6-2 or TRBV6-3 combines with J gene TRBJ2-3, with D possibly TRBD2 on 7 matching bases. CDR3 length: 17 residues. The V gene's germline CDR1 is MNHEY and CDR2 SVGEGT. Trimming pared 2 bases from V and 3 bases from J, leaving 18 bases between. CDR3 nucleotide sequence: TGTGCCAGCAGTTACCGGGCGGGGGCTGGACTTACAGATACGCAGTATTTT. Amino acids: CASSYRAGAGLTDTQYF.

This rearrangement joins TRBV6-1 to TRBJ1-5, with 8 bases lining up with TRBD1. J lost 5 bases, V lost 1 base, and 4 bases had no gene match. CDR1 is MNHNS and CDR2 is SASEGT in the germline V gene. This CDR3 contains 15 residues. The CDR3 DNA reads TGTGCCAGCAGTGAAGGGGACAGGCCTTATCAGCCCCAGCATTTT. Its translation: CASSEGDRPYQPQHF.

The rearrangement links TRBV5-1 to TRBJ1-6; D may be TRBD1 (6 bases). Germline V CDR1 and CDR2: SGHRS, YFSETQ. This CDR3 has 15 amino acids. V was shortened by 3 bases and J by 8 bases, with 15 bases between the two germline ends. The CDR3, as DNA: TGCGCCAGCAGCTCTCGAACAGGGTTTGATTCACCCCTCCACTTT. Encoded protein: CASSSRTGFDSPLHF.

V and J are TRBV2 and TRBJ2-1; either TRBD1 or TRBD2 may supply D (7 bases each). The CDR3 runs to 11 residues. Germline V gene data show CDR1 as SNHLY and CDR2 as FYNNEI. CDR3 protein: CVRGRANEQFF. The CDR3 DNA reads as TGTGTCAGGGGGAGGGCAAATGAGCAGTTCTTC.

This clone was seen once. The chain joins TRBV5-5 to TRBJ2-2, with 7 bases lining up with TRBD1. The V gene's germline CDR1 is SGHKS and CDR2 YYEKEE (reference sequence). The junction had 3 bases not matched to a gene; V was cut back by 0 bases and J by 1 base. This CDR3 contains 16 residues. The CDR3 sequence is CASSLEGTVNTGELFF. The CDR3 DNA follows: TGTGCCAGCAGCTTGGAAGGGACAGTGAACACCGGGGAGCTGTTTTTT.

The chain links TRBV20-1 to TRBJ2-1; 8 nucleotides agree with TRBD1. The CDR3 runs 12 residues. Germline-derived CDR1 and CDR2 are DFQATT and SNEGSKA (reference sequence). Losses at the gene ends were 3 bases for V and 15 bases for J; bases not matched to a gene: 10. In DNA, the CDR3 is TGCAGTGCTAGTCTGACAGGGGATAGGCGGTTCTTC. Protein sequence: CSASLTGDRRFF.

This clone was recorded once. The CDR3 DNA follows: TGTGCCAGCAGCCCACGGACAGGGGCCTACGAGCAGTACTTC. It codes for CASSPRTGAYEQYF. The rearrangement joins TRBV7-2 to TRBJ2-7, with 9 bases matching TRBD1. J gave up 2 bases and V 5 bases, and 4 bases lay outside the gene matches. Germline V CDR1 and CDR2: SGHTA, FQGNSA. There are 14 residues in the CDR3.

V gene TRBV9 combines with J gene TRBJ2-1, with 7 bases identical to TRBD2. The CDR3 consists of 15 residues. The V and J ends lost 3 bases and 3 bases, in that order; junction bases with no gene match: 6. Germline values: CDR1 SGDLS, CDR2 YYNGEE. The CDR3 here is CASSASPSGYNEQFF. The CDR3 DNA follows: TGTGCCAGCAGCGCCTCGCCTAGCGGCTACAATGAGCAGTTCTTC. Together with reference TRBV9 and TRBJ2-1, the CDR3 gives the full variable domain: DSGVTQTPKHLITATGQRVTLRCSPRSGDLSVYWYQQSLDQGLQFLIQYYNGEERAKGNILERFSAQQFPDLHSELNLSSLELGDSALYFCASSASPSGYNEQFFGPGTRLTVL.

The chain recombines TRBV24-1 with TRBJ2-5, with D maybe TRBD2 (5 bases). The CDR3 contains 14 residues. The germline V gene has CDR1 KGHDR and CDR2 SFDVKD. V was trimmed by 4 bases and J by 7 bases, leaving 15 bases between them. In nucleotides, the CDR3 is TGTGCCACCAGTGACACCACTAGTGCAGGGACCCAGTACTTC. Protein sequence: CATSDTTSAGTQYF.

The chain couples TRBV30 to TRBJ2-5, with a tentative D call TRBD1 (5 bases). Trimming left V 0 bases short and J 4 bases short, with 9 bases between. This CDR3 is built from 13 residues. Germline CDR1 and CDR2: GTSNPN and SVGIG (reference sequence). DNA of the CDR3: TGTGCCTGGAGTGTGGCAGGGTTAGAGACCCAGTACTTC. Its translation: CAWSVAGLETQYF.

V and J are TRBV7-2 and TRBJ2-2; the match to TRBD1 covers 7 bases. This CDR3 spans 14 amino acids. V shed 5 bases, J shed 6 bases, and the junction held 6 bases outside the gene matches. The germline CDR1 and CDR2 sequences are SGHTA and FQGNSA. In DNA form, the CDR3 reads TGTGCCAGCAGCCCCCGACAGGGACCCGGGGAGCTGTTTTTT. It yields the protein CASSPRQGPGELFF.

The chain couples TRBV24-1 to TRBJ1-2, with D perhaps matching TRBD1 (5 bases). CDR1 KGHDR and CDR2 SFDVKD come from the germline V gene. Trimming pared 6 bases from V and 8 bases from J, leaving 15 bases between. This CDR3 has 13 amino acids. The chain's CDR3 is CATSSGELSGYTF. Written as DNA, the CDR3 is TGTGCCACCAGTTCGGGGGAGTTGAGCGGCTACACCTTC.

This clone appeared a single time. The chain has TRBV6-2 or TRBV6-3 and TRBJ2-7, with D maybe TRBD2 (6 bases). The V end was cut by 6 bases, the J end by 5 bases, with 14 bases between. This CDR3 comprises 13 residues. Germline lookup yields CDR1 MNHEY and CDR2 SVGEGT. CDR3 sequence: CASRYPGVHEQYF. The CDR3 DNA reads TGTGCCAGCAGATACCCGGGGGTGCACGAGCAGTACTTC.

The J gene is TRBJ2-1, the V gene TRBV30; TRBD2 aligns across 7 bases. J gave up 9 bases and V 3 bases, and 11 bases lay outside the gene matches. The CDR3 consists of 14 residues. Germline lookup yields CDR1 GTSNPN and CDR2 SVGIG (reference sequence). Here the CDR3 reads CAWRQRAGVGEQFF. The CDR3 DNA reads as TGTGCCTGGAGGCAGAGGGCGGGAGTGGGTGAGCAGTTCTTC.

CDR3 amino acids: CASGTGPNTEAFF. The DNA for the CDR3 is TGTGCCAGTGGGACAGGACCGAACACTGAAGCTTTCTTT. The rearrangement joins TRBV2 to TRBJ1-1; TRBD1 aligns across 8 bases. Germline V CDR1 and CDR2: SNHLY, FYNNEI. This CDR3 has 13 residues. V trimming: 9 bases; J trimming: 1 base; junction bases outside the gene matches: 4.

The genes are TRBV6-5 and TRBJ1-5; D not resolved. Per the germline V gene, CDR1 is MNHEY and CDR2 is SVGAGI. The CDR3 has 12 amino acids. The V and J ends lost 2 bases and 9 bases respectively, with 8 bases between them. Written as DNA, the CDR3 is TGTGCCAGCAGTTACCCGGCGGGGCCCCAGCATTTT. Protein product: CASSYPAGPQHF.

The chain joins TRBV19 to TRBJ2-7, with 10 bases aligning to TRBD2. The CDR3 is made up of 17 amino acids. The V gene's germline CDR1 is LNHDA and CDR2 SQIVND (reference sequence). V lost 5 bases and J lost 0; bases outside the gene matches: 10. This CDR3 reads CASSLLFSGRFSYEQYF. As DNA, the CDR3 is TGTGCCAGTAGTCTTCTCTTTAGCGGGAGGTTCTCCTACGAGCAGTACTTC.

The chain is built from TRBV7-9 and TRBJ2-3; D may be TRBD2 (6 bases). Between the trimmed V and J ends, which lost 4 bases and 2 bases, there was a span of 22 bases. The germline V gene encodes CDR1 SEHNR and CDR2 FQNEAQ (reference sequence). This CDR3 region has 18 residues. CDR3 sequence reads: CASSSLPGSGGNTDTQYF. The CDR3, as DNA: TGTGCCAGCAGCTCCCTCCCGGGCTCGGGCGGGAACACAGATACGCAGTATTTT.

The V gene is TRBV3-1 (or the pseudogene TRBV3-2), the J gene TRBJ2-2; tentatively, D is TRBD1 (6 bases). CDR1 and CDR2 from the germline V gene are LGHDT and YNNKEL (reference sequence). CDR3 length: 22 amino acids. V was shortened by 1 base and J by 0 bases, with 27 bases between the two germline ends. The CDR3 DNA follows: TGTGCCAGCAGCCAAGTCGTGTTTAAGCTAGTACGGGACAAAGCGAACACCGGGGAGCTGTTTTTT. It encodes CASSQVVFKLVRDKANTGELFF.

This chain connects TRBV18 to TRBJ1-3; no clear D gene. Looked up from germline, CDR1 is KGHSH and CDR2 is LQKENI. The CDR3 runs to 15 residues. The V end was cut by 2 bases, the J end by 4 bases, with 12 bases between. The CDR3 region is CASSPSLQTGNTIYF. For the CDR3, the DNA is TGTGCCAGCTCACCATCACTTCAAACGGGAAACACCATATATTTT.

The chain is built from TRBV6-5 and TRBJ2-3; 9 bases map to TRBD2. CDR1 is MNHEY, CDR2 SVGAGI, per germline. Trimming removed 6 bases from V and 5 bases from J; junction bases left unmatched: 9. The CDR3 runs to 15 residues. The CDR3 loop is CASRVSGSIKDTQYF. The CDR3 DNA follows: TGTGCCAGCAGGGTTAGCGGGAGTATTAAAGATACGCAGTATTTT.

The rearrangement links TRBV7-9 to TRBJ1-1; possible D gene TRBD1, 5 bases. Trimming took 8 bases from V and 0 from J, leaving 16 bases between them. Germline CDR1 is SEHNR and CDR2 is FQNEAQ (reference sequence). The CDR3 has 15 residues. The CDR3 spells CASGLLGGVNTEAFF. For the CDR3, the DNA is TGTGCCAGCGGTCTTCTGGGGGGGGTGAACACTGAAGCTTTCTTT.